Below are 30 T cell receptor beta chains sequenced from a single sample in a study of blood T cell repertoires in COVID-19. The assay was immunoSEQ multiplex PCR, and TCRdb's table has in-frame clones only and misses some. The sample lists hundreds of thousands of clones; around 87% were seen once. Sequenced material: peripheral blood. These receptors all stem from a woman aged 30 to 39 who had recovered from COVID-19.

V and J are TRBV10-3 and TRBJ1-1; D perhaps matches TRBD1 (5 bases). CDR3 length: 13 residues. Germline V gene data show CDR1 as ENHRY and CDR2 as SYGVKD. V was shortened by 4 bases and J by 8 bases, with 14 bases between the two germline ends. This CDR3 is CAISGEGLAEAFF. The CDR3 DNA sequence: TGTGCCATCAGTGGGGAGGGGCTGGCCGAAGCTTTCTTT.

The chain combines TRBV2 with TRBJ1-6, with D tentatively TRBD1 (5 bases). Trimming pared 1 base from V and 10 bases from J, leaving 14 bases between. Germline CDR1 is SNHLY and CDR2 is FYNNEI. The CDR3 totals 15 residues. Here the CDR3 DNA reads TGTGCCAGCAGTGAAGAAGACAGAATAGTCTCACCCCTCCACTTT. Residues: CASSEEDRIVSPLHF.

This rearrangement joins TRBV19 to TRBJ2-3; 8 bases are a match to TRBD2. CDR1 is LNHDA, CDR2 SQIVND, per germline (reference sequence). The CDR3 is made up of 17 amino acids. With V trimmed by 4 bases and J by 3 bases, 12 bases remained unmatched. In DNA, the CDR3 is TGTGCCAGTAGTAGGGCAACTAGCGGCAAAGGTACAGATACGCAGTATTTT. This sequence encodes CASSRATSGKGTDTQYF.

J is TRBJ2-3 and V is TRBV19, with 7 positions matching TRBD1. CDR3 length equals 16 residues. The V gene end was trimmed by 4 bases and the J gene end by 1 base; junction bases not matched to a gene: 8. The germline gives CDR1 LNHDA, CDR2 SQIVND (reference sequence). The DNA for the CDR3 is TGTGCCAGTAGTACATCAGGGGGTGGAGGCACAGATACGCAGTATTTT. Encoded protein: CASSTSGGGGTDTQYF.

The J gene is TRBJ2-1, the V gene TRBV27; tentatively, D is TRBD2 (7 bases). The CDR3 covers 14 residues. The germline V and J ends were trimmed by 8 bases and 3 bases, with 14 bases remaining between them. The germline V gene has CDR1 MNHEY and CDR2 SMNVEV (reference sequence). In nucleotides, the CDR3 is TGTGCCAGCGGGGGGGCTGGGAACTACAATGAGCAGTTCTTC. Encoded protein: CASGGAGNYNEQFF.

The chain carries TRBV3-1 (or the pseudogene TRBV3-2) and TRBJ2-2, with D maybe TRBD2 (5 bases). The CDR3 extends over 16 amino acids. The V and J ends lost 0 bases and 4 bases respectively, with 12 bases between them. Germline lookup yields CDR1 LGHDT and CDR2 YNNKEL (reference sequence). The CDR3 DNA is TGTGCCAGCAGCCAAGACCCCCGGGGAGCCACCGGGGAGCTGTTTTTT. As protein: CASSQDPRGATGELFF.

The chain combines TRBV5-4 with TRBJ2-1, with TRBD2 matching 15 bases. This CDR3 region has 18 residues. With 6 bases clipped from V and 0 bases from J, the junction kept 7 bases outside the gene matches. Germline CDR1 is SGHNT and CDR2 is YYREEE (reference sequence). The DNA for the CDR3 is TGTGCCAGCACGGGACTAGCGGGGGGCGCGAGCTCCTACAATGAGCAGTTCTTC. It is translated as CASTGLAGGASSYNEQFF.

The CDR3 DNA is TGTGCCAGCAGCCATGGCGTCGCCGGGACAGGGTCCTACGAGCAGTACTTC. It specifies CASSHGVAGTGSYEQYF. The genes are TRBV4-2 and TRBJ2-7, with 9 nucleotides matching TRBD1. Trimming cost V 3 bases and J 1 base; bases outside gene matches: 10. The CDR3 consists of 17 residues. From germline, CDR1 is LGHNA and CDR2 YNFKEQ.

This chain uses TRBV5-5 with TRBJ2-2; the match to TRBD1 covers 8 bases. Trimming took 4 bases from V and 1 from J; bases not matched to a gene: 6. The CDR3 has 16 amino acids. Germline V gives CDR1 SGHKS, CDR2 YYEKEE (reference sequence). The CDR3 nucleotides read TGTGCCAGCAGCCCGCCCGGGACAGGGAACACCGGGGAGCTGTTTTTT. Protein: CASSPPGTGNTGELFF.

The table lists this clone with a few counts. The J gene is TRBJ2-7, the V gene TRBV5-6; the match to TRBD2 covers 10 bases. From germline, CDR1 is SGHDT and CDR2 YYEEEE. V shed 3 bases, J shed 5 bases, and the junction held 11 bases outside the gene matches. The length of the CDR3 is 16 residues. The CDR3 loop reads CASSSADSGRSHEQYF. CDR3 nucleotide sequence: TGTGCCAGCAGCTCGGCTGATAGCGGGAGGTCCCACGAGCAGTACTTC.

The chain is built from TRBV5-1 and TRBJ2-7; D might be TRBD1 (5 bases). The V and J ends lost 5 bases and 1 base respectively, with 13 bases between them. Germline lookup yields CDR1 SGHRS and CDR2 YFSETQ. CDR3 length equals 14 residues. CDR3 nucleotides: TGCGCCAGCAGTGGGGCAGGTCAATCCTACGAGCAGTACTTC. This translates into CASSGAGQSYEQYF.

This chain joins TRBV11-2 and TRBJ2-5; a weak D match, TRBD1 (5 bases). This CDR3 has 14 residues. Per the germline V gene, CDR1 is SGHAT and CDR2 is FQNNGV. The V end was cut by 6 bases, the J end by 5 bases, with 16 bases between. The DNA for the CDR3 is TGTGCCAGCAGTGTGATCTGGGGCGCGGAGACCCAGTACTTC. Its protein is CASSVIWGAETQYF.

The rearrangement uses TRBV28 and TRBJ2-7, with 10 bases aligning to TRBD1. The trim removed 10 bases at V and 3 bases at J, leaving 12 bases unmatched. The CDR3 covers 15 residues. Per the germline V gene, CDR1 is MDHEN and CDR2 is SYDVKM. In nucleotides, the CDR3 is TGTGCCACCTTTAACCTCGGGACAGGGGACTACGAGCAGTACTTC. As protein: CATFNLGTGDYEQYF.

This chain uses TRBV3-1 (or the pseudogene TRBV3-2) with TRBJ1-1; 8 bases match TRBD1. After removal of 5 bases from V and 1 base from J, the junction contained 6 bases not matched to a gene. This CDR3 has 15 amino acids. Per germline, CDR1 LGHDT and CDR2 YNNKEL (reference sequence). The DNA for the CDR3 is TGTGCCAGCAGCTCCCGACAGGGGAGGAACACTGAAGCTTTCTTT. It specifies CASSSRQGRNTEAFF.

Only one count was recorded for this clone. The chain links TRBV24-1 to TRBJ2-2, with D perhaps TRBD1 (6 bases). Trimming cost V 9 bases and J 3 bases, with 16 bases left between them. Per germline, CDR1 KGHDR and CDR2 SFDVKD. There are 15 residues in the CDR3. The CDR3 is CATRPRGSDTGELFF. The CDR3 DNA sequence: TGTGCCACCCGTCCCAGGGGCTCCGACACCGGGGAGCTGTTTTTT.

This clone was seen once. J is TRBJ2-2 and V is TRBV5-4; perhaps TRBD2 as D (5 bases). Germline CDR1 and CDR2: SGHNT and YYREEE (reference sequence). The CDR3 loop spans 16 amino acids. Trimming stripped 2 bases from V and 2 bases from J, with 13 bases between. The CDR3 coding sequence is TGTGCCAGCAGCTTACCCCCCAGCGGAAACACCGGGGAGCTGTTTTTT. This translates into CASSLPPSGNTGELFF.

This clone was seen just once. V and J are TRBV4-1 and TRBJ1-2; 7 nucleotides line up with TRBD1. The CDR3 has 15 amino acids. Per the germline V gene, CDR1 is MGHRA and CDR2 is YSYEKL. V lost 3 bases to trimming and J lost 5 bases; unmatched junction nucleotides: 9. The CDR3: CASSHPQGVLYGYTF. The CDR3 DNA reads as TGCGCCAGCAGCCACCCGCAGGGGGTCCTATATGGCTACACCTTC.

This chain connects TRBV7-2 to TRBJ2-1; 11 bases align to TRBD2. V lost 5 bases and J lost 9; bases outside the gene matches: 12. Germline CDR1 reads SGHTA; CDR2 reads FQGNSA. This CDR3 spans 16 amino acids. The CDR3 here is CASSSLLAGEVGEQFF. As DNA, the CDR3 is TGTGCCAGCAGCAGCTTACTAGCGGGAGAGGTGGGTGAGCAGTTCTTC.

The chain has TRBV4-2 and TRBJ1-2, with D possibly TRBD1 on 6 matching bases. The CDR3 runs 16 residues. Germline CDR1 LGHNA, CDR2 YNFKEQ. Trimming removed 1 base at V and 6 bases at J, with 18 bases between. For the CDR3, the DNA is TGTGCCAGCAGCCAAGTAGGGGGACCCTTTCGAGATGGCTACACCTTC. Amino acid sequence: CASSQVGGPFRDGYTF.

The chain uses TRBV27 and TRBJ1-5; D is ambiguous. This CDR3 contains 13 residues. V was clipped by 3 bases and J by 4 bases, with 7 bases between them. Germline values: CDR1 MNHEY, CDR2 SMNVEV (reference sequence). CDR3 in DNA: TGTGCCAGCAGTTTTTCAGGAAATCAGCCCCAGCATTTT. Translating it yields CASSFSGNQPQHF.

CDR3 sequence: CASSLNLGTFNEQFF. CDR3 nucleotide sequence: TGCGCCAGCAGCCTCAACCTTGGGACTTTCAATGAGCAGTTCTTC. This chain connects TRBV4-3 to TRBJ2-1; D might be TRBD2 (6 bases). V was pared by 4 bases and J by 6 bases, with 16 bases between. The germline V gene encodes CDR1 LGHNA and CDR2 YSLEER. The CDR3 spans 15 residues.

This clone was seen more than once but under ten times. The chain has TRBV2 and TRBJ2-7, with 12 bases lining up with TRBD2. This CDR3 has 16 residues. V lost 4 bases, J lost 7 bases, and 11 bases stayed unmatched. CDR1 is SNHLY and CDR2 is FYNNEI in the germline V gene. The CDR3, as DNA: TGTGCCAGCAGTGGGACTAGCGGGGTCCCGACCCGGGAGCAGTACTTC. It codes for CASSGTSGVPTREQYF.

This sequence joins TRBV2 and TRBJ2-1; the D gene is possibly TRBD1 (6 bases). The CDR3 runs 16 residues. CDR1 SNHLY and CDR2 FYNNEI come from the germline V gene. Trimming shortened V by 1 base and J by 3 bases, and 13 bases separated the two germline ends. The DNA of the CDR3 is TGTGCCAGCAGTGAAGAGACAGGACTCCTCTACAATGAGCAGTTCTTC. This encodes CASSEETGLLYNEQFF.

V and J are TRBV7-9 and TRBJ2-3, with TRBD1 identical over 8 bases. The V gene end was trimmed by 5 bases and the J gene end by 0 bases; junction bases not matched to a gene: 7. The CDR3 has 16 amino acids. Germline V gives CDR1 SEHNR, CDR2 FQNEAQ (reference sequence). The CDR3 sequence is CASSPTGAYSTDTQYF. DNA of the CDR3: TGTGCCAGCAGCCCGACAGGGGCGTACAGCACAGATACGCAGTATTTT.

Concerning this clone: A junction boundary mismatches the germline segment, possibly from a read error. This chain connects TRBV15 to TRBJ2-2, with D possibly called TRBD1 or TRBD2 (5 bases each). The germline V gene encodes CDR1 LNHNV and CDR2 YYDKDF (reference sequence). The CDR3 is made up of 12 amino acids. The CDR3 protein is CATRRESGELFF. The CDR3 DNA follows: TGTGCCACCCGCAGGGAGTCCGGGGAGCTGTTTTTT.

The chain's CDR3 is CASSPEKTGVSTEAFF. CDR3 coding DNA: TGTGCCAGCAGCCCAGAGAAGACAGGGGTAAGCACTGAAGCTTTCTTT. The chain has TRBV5-4 and TRBJ1-1, with TRBD1 matching over 8 bases. The CDR3 spans 16 residues. Unmatched junction bases numbered 12, after V lost 4 bases and J lost 4 bases. In germline, CDR1 is SGHNT, CDR2 YYREEE (reference sequence).

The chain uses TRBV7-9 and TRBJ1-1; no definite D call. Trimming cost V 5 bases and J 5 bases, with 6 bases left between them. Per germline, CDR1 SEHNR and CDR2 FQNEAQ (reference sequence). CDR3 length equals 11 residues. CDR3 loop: CASSSTTEAFF. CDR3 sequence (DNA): TGTGCCAGCAGCAGCACGACTGAAGCTTTCTTT.

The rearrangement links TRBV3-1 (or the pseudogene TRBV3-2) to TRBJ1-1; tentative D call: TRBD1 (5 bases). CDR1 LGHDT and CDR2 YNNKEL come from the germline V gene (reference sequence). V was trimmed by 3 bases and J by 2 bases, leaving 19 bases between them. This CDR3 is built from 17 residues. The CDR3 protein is CASSQGGEDGLNTEAFF. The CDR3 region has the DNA TGTGCCAGCAGCCAGGGGGGAGAAGATGGTTTAAACACTGAAGCTTTCTTT.

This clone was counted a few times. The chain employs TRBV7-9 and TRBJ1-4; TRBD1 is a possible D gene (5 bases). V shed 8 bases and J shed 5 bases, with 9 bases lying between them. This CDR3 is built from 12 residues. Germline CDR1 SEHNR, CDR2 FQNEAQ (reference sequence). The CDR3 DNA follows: TGTGCCAGCGGGGGACTAAATGAAAAACTGTTTTTT. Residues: CASGGLNEKLFF. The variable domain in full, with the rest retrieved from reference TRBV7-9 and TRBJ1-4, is DTGVSQNPRHKITKRGQNVTFRCDPISEHNRLYWYRQTLGQGPEFLTYFQNEAQLEKSRLLSDRFSAERPKGSFSTLEIQRTEQGDSAMYLCASGGLNEKLFFGSGTQLSVL.

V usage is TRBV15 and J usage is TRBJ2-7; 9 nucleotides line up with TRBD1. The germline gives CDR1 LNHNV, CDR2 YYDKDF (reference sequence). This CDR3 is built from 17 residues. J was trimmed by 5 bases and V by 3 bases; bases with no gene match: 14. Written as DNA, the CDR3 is TGTGCCACCAGCAGGACAGGGCTTGGGACAGGGAGCCACGAGCAGTACTTC. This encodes CATSRTGLGTGSHEQYF.